This T cell receptor beta chain is drawn from a study of blood T cells in healthy people across ages. Background on the study: Researchers report that template switching captured about one barcoded beta molecule per two T cells.

A word on this clonotype: Its antigen is still unknown.

PCR was performed a second time for about 7 to 12 cycles using a sample-barcoded 5' primer and a J-beta primer mix. Every sample returned 3 million or more CDR3-containing paired-end reads. MiXCR, run by TCRdb on the 5' RACE reads, gives a single entry per CDR3 protein. Among roughly 830,000 distinct CDR3 sequences listed, under 80% were seen once. The CDR3 spans 13 residues. Germline loops: CDR1 MNHEY, CDR2 SVGEGT. Trimming took off 9 bases at V and 3 bases at J, with 14 bases between the two ends. Study results and caveats: CMV infection status of these donors was not known. Long-lived donors had more naive CD4+ cells and higher diversity than aged donors.

The TCR sequence derives from a man aged 25 to 40 in good health. This chain links TRBV6-2 or TRBV6-3 with TRBJ1-1; D call uncertain. Sequenced input: blood. The CDR3 DNA sequence: TGTGCCAGTTTCGGTCAGCCGGACACTGAAGCTTTCTTT. Protein: CASFGQPDTEAFF.